One and the same sample provided the 21 T cell receptor beta chains below, sequenced in a study of T-cell reconstitution after alpha-beta-depleted transplantation in children. The TCRbeta library incorporated unique molecular identifiers. TCRdb re-analysed the PCR reads in MiXCR, keeping a single row per CDR3 protein. The data contain about 130,000 distinct CDR3 sequences, roughly 9% of them seen just once; the ten biggest clones take up about 25%. The sample was PBMCs, mostly from graft donor cells, taken 180 days after TCRalphabeta/CD19-depleted stem cell transplant. The source is a girl under two years old who had a stem cell transplant for combined immunodeficiency, so the T cells may come from the graft donor.

This chain uses TRBV12-3 or TRBV12-4 with TRBJ2-5, with D uncertain. This CDR3 comprises 14 residues. Trimming removed 1 base at V and 2 bases at J, with 8 bases between. The CDR3 loop reads CASSLEQDQETQYF. DNA of the CDR3: TGTGCCAGCAGTTTAGAGCAGGATCAAGAGACCCAGTACTTC.

The V and J genes are TRBV7-2 and TRBJ1-2, with no clear D. V lost 2 bases and J lost 8, with 15 bases in between. The length of the CDR3 is 14 residues. Looked up from germline, CDR1 is SGHTA and CDR2 is FQGNSA. The CDR3 sequence is CASSLWYVDSGYTF. The CDR3 nucleotides read TGTGCCAGCAGCTTATGGTACGTGGACTCGGGCTACACCTTC.

The sample holds a few counts of this clonotype. This chain connects TRBV6-5 to TRBJ1-2; D perhaps matches TRBD1 (5 bases). The CDR3 totals 14 residues. V was shortened by 2 bases and J by 1 base, with 8 bases between the two germline ends. Germline lookup yields CDR1 MNHEY and CDR2 SVGAGI. Written as DNA, the CDR3 is TGTGCCAGCAGTTACGGACACCTTAACTATGGCTACACCTTC. Protein: CASSYGHLNYGYTF.

This clonotype has ten or more counts. The chain couples TRBV20-1 to TRBJ2-7, with TRBD2 matching 10 bases. Germline V lookup: CDR1 DFQATT, CDR2 SNEGSKA (reference sequence). V shed 5 bases, J shed 1 base, and the junction held 5 bases outside the gene matches. The CDR3 loop spans 14 amino acids. The CDR3 loop is CSASSGGPSYEQYF. In DNA, the CDR3 is TGCAGTGCTTCTAGCGGGGGACCTTCCTACGAGCAGTACTTC.

This clonotype was counted many times. The V and J genes are TRBV5-1 and TRBJ2-1, with TRBD2 matching over 11 bases. The V gene end was trimmed by 4 bases and the J gene end by 7 bases; junction bases not matched to a gene: 7. The CDR3 has 15 residues. Per the germline V gene, CDR1 is SGHRS and CDR2 is YFSETQ. The CDR3 sequence is CASSLVAGGPNEQFF. CDR3 in DNA: TGCGCCAGCAGCCTAGTAGCGGGAGGGCCAAATGAGCAGTTCTTC.

This clonotype was seen many times. The chain is built from TRBV2 and TRBJ2-7; TRBD1 agrees at 7 bases. There are 13 residues in the CDR3. In germline, CDR1 is SNHLY, CDR2 FYNNEI. V dropped 8 bases and J dropped 5; count of bases not matched to a gene: 9. CDR3 sequence (DNA): TGTGCCAGCCGTCCGACAGGGTCCCACGAGCAGTACTTC. Translating it yields CASRPTGSHEQYF.

This clonotype came up a few times. The chain links TRBV20-1 to TRBJ1-2; 7 bases match TRBD1. The CDR3 runs to 16 residues. The ends lost 2 bases at V and 3 bases at J; junction bases unmatched: 12. The germline V gene encodes CDR1 DFQATT and CDR2 SNEGSKA (reference sequence). CDR3 sequence: CSARSFRTGRDYGYTF. The CDR3 DNA sequence: TGCAGTGCTAGATCTTTTCGGACAGGACGAGACTATGGCTACACCTTC.

There are many counts of this clonotype. V gene TRBV20-1 combines with J gene TRBJ2-3; the D is unclear. Trimming cost V 6 bases and J 5 bases, with 12 bases left between them. Germline V CDR1 and CDR2: DFQATT, SNEGSKA (reference sequence). The CDR3 spans 12 residues. The CDR3 DNA reads as TGCAGTGCCTGCATTTTTGTAGATACGCAGTATTTT. Its protein product is CSACIFVDTQYF.

The J gene is TRBJ2-5, the V gene TRBV7-2; D tentatively reads TRBD1 or TRBD2 (5 bases each). The germline gives CDR1 SGHTA, CDR2 FQGNSA. This CDR3 is 15 amino acids long. With 5 bases removed from V and 5 bases from J, the gap between germline ends came to 18 bases. The CDR3 coding sequence is TGTGCCAGCAGCCCGGCACTCGGGGCAAGGGAGACCCAGTACTTC. Translation gives CASSPALGARETQYF. The whole variable domain, remainder taken from reference TRBV7-2 and TRBJ2-5, is GAGVSQSPSNKVTEKGKDVELRCDPISGHTALYWYRQSLGQGLEFLIYFQGNSAPDKSGLPSDRFSAERTGGSVSTLTIQRTQQEDSAVYLCASSPALGARETQYFGPGTRLLVL.

A few counts support this clonotype. The chain combines TRBV5-1 with TRBJ1-1, with D unresolved. The CDR3 length is 15 residues. The germline CDR1 and CDR2 sequences are SGHRS and YFSETQ. The V and J ends lost 2 bases and 5 bases respectively, with 16 bases between them. The CDR3 bases are TGCGCCAGCAGCTTAAACGGAATACCCGGGACTGAAGCTTTCTTT. Amino acid sequence: CASSLNGIPGTEAFF.

The rearrangement uses TRBV6-2 or TRBV6-3 and TRBJ1-5; D is possibly TRBD1 (6 bases). Trimming removed 4 bases from V and 9 bases from J, with 16 bases in between. CDR3 size: 14 residues. Per the germline V gene, CDR1 is MNHEY and CDR2 is SVGEGT. CDR3 protein: CASSSGEDFMPQHF. DNA of the CDR3: TGTGCCAGCAGTTCAGGGGAGGATTTCATGCCCCAGCATTTT.

This clonotype showed up many times. The CDR3 spells CASSRPPMARSYEQYF. CDR3 nucleotides: TGTGCCAGCAGTCGCCCCCCTATGGCCCGCTCCTACGAGCAGTACTTC. V gene TRBV28 combines with J gene TRBJ2-7; D is unclear. This CDR3 is 16 amino acids long. Per germline, CDR1 MDHEN and CDR2 SYDVKM. V was pared by 5 bases and J by 0 bases, with 17 bases between.

This clonotype turned up a few times. The chain links TRBV20-1 to TRBJ2-4, with 7 nucleotides matching TRBD1. Germline assignment: CDR1 DFQATT and CDR2 SNEGSKA (reference sequence). The CDR3 runs 15 residues. The trim removed 5 bases at V and 0 bases at J, leaving 7 bases unmatched. The CDR3 reads CSAGDRALAKNIQYF. DNA of the CDR3: TGCAGTGCTGGCGACAGGGCGCTAGCCAAAAACATTCAGTACTTC.

The genes are TRBV15 and TRBJ1-1; D ambiguous. The CDR3 covers 14 residues. The V and J ends lost 1 base and 6 bases respectively, with 12 bases between them. CDR1 and CDR2 (germline): LNHNV, YYDKDF (reference sequence). In DNA form, the CDR3 reads TGTGCCACCAGCAGAGTTGAGGGTCCCGCTGAAGCTTTCTTT. This codes for CATSRVEGPAEAFF.

This clonotype was seen a few times. This chain connects TRBV5-1 to TRBJ2-7; 12 positions agree with TRBD1. The CDR3 contains 14 residues. Germline CDR1 and CDR2: SGHRS and YFSETQ. Trimming took 4 bases from V and 5 from J; bases not matched to a gene: 4. In nucleotides, the CDR3 is TGCGCCAGCAGCCCCGGGACAGGGGGCGACGAGCAGTACTTC. Amino acid sequence: CASSPGTGGDEQYF.

In regard to this clonotype: Since a much larger clone is just one base distant, this may be a read error. J is TRBJ2-1 and V is TRBV12-3 or TRBV12-4; 7 nucleotides agree with TRBD1. The CDR3 consists of 14 residues. V gave up 6 bases and J gave up 8 bases; unmatched junction bases: 10. For the CDR3, the DNA is TGTGCCAGCAGCCGACGAAAGGGGGCCTATGAGCAGTTCTTC. It specifies CASSRRKGAYEQFF.

The chain carries TRBV29-1 and TRBJ2-3; D unresolved. Germline V gives CDR1 SQVTM, CDR2 ANQGSEA. V lost 0 bases, J lost 3 bases, and 4 bases lay in between. The CDR3 runs to 12 residues. The CDR3 DNA reads TGCAGCGTTGAAGATCGGACAGATACGCAGTATTTT. This gives the protein CSVEDRTDTQYF.

This clonotype occurred a few times. This chain links TRBV13 with TRBJ2-7; 8 positions match TRBD1. V was clipped by 0 bases and J by 5 bases; unmatched bases: 0. Germline loops: CDR1 PRHDT, CDR2 FYEKMQ (reference sequence). The CDR3 is 13 residues long. The CDR3 DNA is TGTGCCAGCAGCTTAGGGACAGGGGACGAGCAGTACTTC. It translates to CASSLGTGDEQYF.

The chain combines TRBV12-3 or TRBV12-4 with TRBJ2-6; D not resolved. Trimming removed 5 bases from V and 0 bases from J, with 11 bases in between. This CDR3 comprises 16 residues. The CDR3 region has the DNA TGTGCCAGCAGTCTCATCTGGCCCTCTGGGGCCAACGTCCTGACTTTC. This codes for CASSLIWPSGANVLTF.

The sample holds a few counts of this clonotype. This chain joins TRBV28 and TRBJ2-7; no clear D. Between the trimmed V and J ends, which lost 7 bases and 4 bases, there was a span of 11 bases. The CDR3 contains 12 residues. Germline assignment: CDR1 MDHEN and CDR2 SYDVKM. CDR3 loop: CASKVTDYEQYF. In DNA form, the CDR3 reads TGTGCCAGCAAAGTTACCGATTACGAGCAGTACTTC.

This clonotype was recorded a few times. The chain combines TRBV4-2 with TRBJ2-3; the match to TRBD2 covers 11 bases. The junction had 4 bases not matched to a gene; V was cut back by 0 bases and J by 2 bases. The length of the CDR3 is 17 residues. Germline V lookup: CDR1 LGHNA, CDR2 YNFKEQ. The CDR3 nucleotides are TGTGCCAGCAGCCAAGATGGGACTAGCGGATTCACAGATACGCAGTATTTT. Translated: CASSQDGTSGFTDTQYF.